A single sample gave rise to the 14 T cell receptor beta chains below, sequenced in a study of T cells after yellow fever vaccination. TCRdb ran MiXCR on the 5' RACE reads and lists one entry per CDR3 protein. The sample consists of over 110,000 distinct CDR3 sequences, around 7.7% of them appearing once. Specimen: CD4+ T cells sorted from PBMCs, collected 5 days after the yellow fever booster vaccination. The source is a man aged 25-45 years who received the YFV17D yellow fever vaccine.

This clonotype showed up many times. The chain joins TRBV5-1 to TRBJ2-7; possibly TRBD2 for D (6 bases). In germline, CDR1 is SGHRS, CDR2 YFSETQ. Trimming left V 0 bases short and J 2 bases short, with 15 bases between. This CDR3 region has 16 residues. The chain's CDR3 is CASSLGRGAGTYEQYF. The CDR3 nucleotides read TGCGCCAGCAGCTTGGGGCGAGGGGCGGGAACCTACGAGCAGTACTTC.

This clonotype occurred many times. This rearrangement joins TRBV11-2 to TRBJ2-1; 16 bases align to TRBD2. Germline CDR1 is SGHAT and CDR2 is FQNNGV. Trimming took 0 bases from V and 11 from J; bases not matched to a gene: 4. The CDR3 runs to 16 residues. The CDR3 DNA follows: TGTGCCAGCAGCTTAGAAGGGGGACTAGCGGGAGGGAAGCAGTTCTTC. This gives the protein CASSLEGGLAGGKQFF.

This clonotype was observed many times. This rearrangement joins TRBV29-1 to TRBJ1-1; D remains ambiguous. V was shortened by 4 bases and J by 7 bases, with 13 bases between the two germline ends. CDR3 size: 12 residues. The V gene's germline CDR1 is SQVTM and CDR2 ANQGSEA. The CDR3 sequence is CSVADLRDEAFF. CDR3 DNA: TGCAGCGTTGCCGATTTGCGAGATGAAGCTTTCTTT.

This clonotype was observed at least ten times. The chain carries TRBV7-3 and TRBJ2-2, with D uncertain. The V end was cut by 5 bases, the J end by 4 bases, with 8 bases between. Germline CDR1 and CDR2: SGHTA and FQGTGA. The CDR3 is 13 amino acids. The CDR3 coding sequence is TGTGCCAGCAGCATAATCAGCACCGGGGAGCTGTTTTTT. This gives the protein CASSIISTGELFF.

As DNA, the CDR3 is TGTGCCAGCAGTTTAGCTGGGGTCCTGCATTTT. Protein product: CASSLAGVLHF. The chain employs TRBV12-3 or TRBV12-4 and TRBJ1-5; D is unresolved. Trimming removed 0 bases from V and 15 bases from J, with 9 bases in between. The CDR3 totals 11 residues.

The sample holds many counts of this clonotype. The chain joins TRBV4-3 to TRBJ2-7; 8 bases agree with TRBD2. Germline lookup yields CDR1 LGHNA and CDR2 YSLEER. V lost 0 bases, J lost 10 bases, and 5 bases stayed unmatched. There are 13 residues in the CDR3. The CDR3 DNA reads TGCGCCAGCAGCCAAGATCTAGCGGGCTATCAGTACTTC. This sequence encodes CASSQDLAGYQYF.

This clonotype appeared many times. The chain is built from TRBV19 and TRBJ2-5; TRBD2 matches 8 bases. The V gene's germline CDR1 is LNHDA and CDR2 SQIVND (reference sequence). The junction had 7 bases not matched to a gene; V was cut back by 5 bases and J by 2 bases. CDR3 size: 15 residues. In DNA form, the CDR3 reads TGTGCCAGTAGTCCGGGACTAGGGAAGCAAGAGACCCAGTACTTC. It encodes CASSPGLGKQETQYF.

This clonotype has ten or more counts. V and J are TRBV6-2 or TRBV6-3 and TRBJ2-7; tentative D call: TRBD2 (5 bases). The CDR3 loop spans 15 amino acids. V lost 0 bases and J 1 base, leaving 10 bases between the germline ends. Germline assignment: CDR1 MNHEY and CDR2 SVGEGT. In DNA, the CDR3 is TGTGCCAGCAGTTACTCGGCTACTAGTTCCTACGAGCAGTACTTC. Translated: CASSYSATSSYEQYF.

The rearrangement uses TRBV15 and TRBJ2-1, with 7 bases aligning to TRBD1. Germline V gene sequence: CDR1 LNHNV, CDR2 YYDKDF (reference sequence). With V trimmed by 0 bases and J by 2 bases, 4 bases remained unmatched. The CDR3 totals 16 residues. The CDR3 here is CATSRDKGQAYNEQFF. The CDR3 DNA follows: TGTGCCACCAGCAGAGACAAAGGACAGGCCTACAATGAGCAGTTCTTC. The variable domain in full, with the rest retrieved from reference TRBV15 and TRBJ2-1, is DAMVIQNPRYQVTQFGKPVTLSCSQTLNHNVMYWYQQKSSQAPKLLFHYYDKDFNNEADTPDNFQSRRPNTSFCFLDIRSPGLGDTAMYLCATSRDKGQAYNEQFFGPGTRLTVL.

This clonotype showed up many times. This chain joins TRBV2 and TRBJ2-7, with 7 bases lining up with TRBD1. Trimming cost V 7 bases and J 6 bases; bases outside gene matches: 3. This CDR3 is built from 11 residues. CDR1 SNHLY and CDR2 FYNNEI come from the germline V gene. In DNA form, the CDR3 reads TGTGCCAGCACAACAGGGGTCGAGCAGTACTTC. Encoded protein: CASTTGVEQYF.

The gene calls are TRBV2 and TRBJ1-2; no clear D. Germline V gene data show CDR1 as SNHLY and CDR2 as FYNNEI. Trimming left V 1 base short and J 4 bases short, with 4 bases between. The length of the CDR3 is 12 residues. The CDR3 protein is CASSEGGYGYTF. The CDR3 bases are TGTGCCAGCAGTGAAGGGGGCTATGGCTACACCTTC.

This clonotype showed up many times. The V call is TRBV29-1, the J call TRBJ2-7, with TRBD1 matching 7 bases. V lost 4 bases to trimming and J lost 0 bases; unmatched junction nucleotides: 12. The CDR3 sequence is 16 residues long. From germline, CDR1 is SQVTM and CDR2 ANQGSEA. Here the CDR3 DNA reads TGCAGCGTTGGTCAACCGGGACAGATGGGCTCCTACGAGCAGTACTTC. Its translation: CSVGQPGQMGSYEQYF.

This clonotype was seen repeatedly, ten times or more. The rearrangement uses TRBV20-1 and TRBJ2-2, with D perhaps matching TRBD2 (5 bases). This CDR3 has 14 residues. Germline V gene lookup returns CDR1 DFQATT and CDR2 SNEGSKA (reference sequence). Trimming took off 5 bases at V and 1 base at J, with 11 bases between the two ends. CDR3 DNA: TGCAGTGCTTGGAACGGGATGAACACCGGGGAGCTGTTTTTT. Amino acids: CSAWNGMNTGELFF.

The table lists this clonotype with many counts. CDR3 sequence: CASSQDRLAGAGGTGELFF. Written as DNA, the CDR3 is TGCGCCAGCAGCCAAGATCGGCTAGCGGGAGCGGGTGGCACCGGGGAGCTGTTTTTT. The chain is built from TRBV4-3 and TRBJ2-2; the match to TRBD2 covers 10 bases. The length of the CDR3 is 19 residues. Germline CDR1 is LGHNA and CDR2 is YSLEER. J gave up 4 bases and V 0 bases, and 11 bases lay outside the gene matches.